This TCR beta chain derives from a study of CD8+ T cells in alopecia areata (dated by TCRdb to 2016 to 2019). Regarding the complete study: The treated patients, all with moderate-to-severe alopecia areata, were enrolled in an open-label pilot trial of oral tofacitinib given at 5 to 10 mg twice daily. Patients received tofacitinib for 6 to 18 months and were then followed off drug for 6 months to check for delayed response and recurrence. In both human patients and the C3H/HeJ mouse model, the study applied high-throughput TCRbeta sequencing to look at T cell clonal expansion in alopecia areata. On the human side, TCRbeta sequencing was run on scalp tissue and on sorted CD4+ and CD8+ peripheral blood T cells from healthy controls and from alopecia areata patients with either patchy or totalis/universalis disease. Tofacitinib-treated patients had biopsies at baseline and at 4 and 24 weeks of treatment, with a later scalp biopsy in several patients. Scalp clonality was compared across normal scalp (n=4), patchy alopecia areata scalp (n=8), and alopecia totalis/universalis scalp (n=8). RNA came from the PAXgene miRNA kit for fixed scalp, the miRNeasy kit for PBMCs, and the RNeasy kit for mouse skin. immunoSEQ multiplex PCR using 35 Vbeta forward primers and 13 Jbeta reverse primers was used to amplify TCRbeta CDR3 regions.

Library prep was done by the immunoSEQ multiplex PCR assay. RNA was extracted from all samples and reverse transcribed into cDNA as template for TCR sequencing. First-strand cDNA was synthesized using SuperScript III with a 2:1 mix of oligo-dT and random hexamers. A synthetic immune receptor repertoire was used to assess amplification bias, and residual bias was removed computationally. As for how the authors treated the data: Raw reads were preprocessed to remove errors, and CDR3 was defined according to IMGT conventions as the region from the conserved cysteine to phenylalanine. Clonality was computed as 1 minus the Shannon entropy, with the entropy normalized by log2 of the number of productive unique TCRs. CD4 or CD8 identity of scalp clones was inferred by cross-referencing scalp TCRbeta sequences with sorted blood CD4 and CD8 repertoires. Here the immuneACCESS table is served through TCRdb, limited to in-frame sequences with V and J called. Missing clones are a known gap in these copies; in checked studies unresolved V genes cover under half, and the rest lacks a known reason. That table is the source of V, J and clone size, and D and trimming were worked out from the DNA. This sample gives 200,000 or so clones in total; around three fifths of them show up just once. The biggest ten clones account for around 0.44% of the sample.

Overall study results and their limits: Resident alphabeta T cells in normal human skin are also sequenced, complicating scalp TCR repertoire analysis, unlike mouse skin dominated by gammadelta T cells. Lesional scalp, especially in alopecia totalis/universalis, showed higher clonality and more expanded CD8+ clones than normal scalp, suggesting antigenic drive. Shared TCR sequences between patients were less evident than in mice, which may be partly attributable to HLA diversity in the patient population.

This clone was observed a few times. No antigen is known for it. No clone much larger than this one lies a single base away; base qualities are absent. The CDR3 runs 13 residues from the cysteine to the phenylalanine. Of the read, only the CDR3 DNA is kept; its 39 bases are in frame from base 1. CDR1 and CDR2 are read off the germline V gene as SQVTM and ANQGSEA. A distance of 8 bases separates the germline ends of V and J, which lose 7 bases and 1 base respectively. Taken with the paper, the label for time point translates to: baseline before oral tofacitinib. Lesional scalp punch biopsies and peripheral blood were collected from alopecia areata patients. After PBMCs were isolated by density centrifugation and stained for CD3, CD4 and CD8, a FACSAria was used to sort CD4+ and CD8+ T cells.

This sequence was found in a human donor with alopecia areata. The material sequenced was CD4+ T cells sorted from blood, taken at week 0. In this chain, TRBV29-1 is recombined with TRBJ2-6; there is no confident call for the D gene. The CDR3 reads as follows: CSATESGANVLTF. At the DNA level, the sequence is TGCAGCGCAACAGAGTCTGGGGCCAACGTCCTGACTTTC.